One sample yielded the 14 T cell receptor beta chains listed below, sequenced in a study of T cells in Graves' hyperthyroidism and ophthalmopathy. Amplification targeted TCR beta CDR3 regions from RNA transcripts. Researchers ran a first-round RT-PCR on the TCR CDR3 using the HTBI primer set. TCRdb re-derived calls from the multiplex PCR reads in MiXCR, one entry per CDR3 protein. The sample lists about 290,000 distinct CDR3 sequences; about 14% were seen once. Sequencing used blood. These receptors came from a woman aged 25 to 45 with Graves' hyperthyroidism that later progressed to Graves' ophthalmopathy.

This clonotype was counted at least ten times. Here the CDR3 reads CASRGSLNAGELFF. The CDR3 coding sequence is TGTGCCAGCCGAGGGTCCTTAAACGCCGGGGAGCTGTTTTTT. This chain connects TRBV3-1 to TRBJ2-2; possible D gene TRBD2, 5 bases. Trimming removed 8 bases at V and 6 bases at J, with 16 bases between. Germline values: CDR1 LGHDT, CDR2 YNNKEL (reference sequence). CDR3 length: 14 residues.

This clonotype has at least ten counts. This rearrangement joins TRBV19 to TRBJ2-1; 14 bases are shared with TRBD2. Losses at the gene ends were 6 bases for V and 0 bases for J; bases not matched to a gene: 7. The CDR3 has 18 residues. Germline-derived CDR1 and CDR2 are LNHDA and SQIVND (reference sequence). CDR3 in DNA: TGTGCCAGTAGAATGACTAGCGGGAGGGCCAGCTCCTACAATGAGCAGTTCTTC. Translating it yields CASRMTSGRASSYNEQFF.

This clonotype occurred many times. CDR3 region: CSAPKGPWEQYF. CDR3 DNA: TGCAGTGCGCCCAAGGGGCCATGGGAGCAGTACTTC. This chain joins TRBV20-1 and TRBJ2-7, with TRBD1 as a possible D gene (5 bases). With 6 bases removed from V and 7 bases from J, the gap between germline ends came to 16 bases. Germline V gene sequence: CDR1 DFQATT, CDR2 SNEGSKA (reference sequence). The length of the CDR3 is 12 residues.

This clonotype was observed at least ten times. The chain has TRBV28 and TRBJ1-1; 7 bases align to TRBD1. Germline-derived CDR1 and CDR2 are MDHEN and SYDVKM. The CDR3 covers 15 residues. J lost 6 bases, V lost 5 bases, and 12 bases had no gene match. CDR3 bases: TGTGCCAGCAGTCGTCCGACAGGGATGGCTTCTGAAGCTTTCTTT. It translates to CASSRPTGMASEAFF.

This clonotype was seen many times. The rearrangement uses TRBV27 and TRBJ1-2; 7 bases fit TRBD1. Losses at the gene ends were 6 bases for V and 0 bases for J; bases not matched to a gene: 13. CDR1 is MNHEY, CDR2 SMNVEV, per germline (reference sequence). The CDR3 totals 17 residues. The CDR3 nucleotides read TGTGCCAGCAGCCGGGACGCAACAGGGGCGGCTAACTATGGCTACACCTTC. Translating it yields CASSRDATGAANYGYTF.

There are many counts of this clonotype. The chain has TRBV6-6 and TRBJ2-1; D unclear. Trimming stripped 2 bases from V and 6 bases from J, with 11 bases between. The CDR3 covers 14 residues. Germline values: CDR1 MNHNY, CDR2 SVGAGI (reference sequence). The CDR3 coding sequence is TGTGCCAGCAGTTACAAGGCCCAGACCAATGAGCAGTTCTTC. Residues: CASSYKAQTNEQFF.

This clonotype has more than one count but fewer than ten. The chain recombines TRBV2 with TRBJ2-7; 13 bases are a match to TRBD2. Trimming took 4 bases from V and 5 from J; bases not matched to a gene: 2. The CDR3 length is 14 residues. Germline V lookup: CDR1 SNHLY, CDR2 FYNNEI. The CDR3 DNA reads as TGTGCCAGCAGTGGGACTAGCGGGAGCCACGAGCAGTACTTC. It is translated as CASSGTSGSHEQYF.

This clonotype has a handful of counts. The genes are TRBV4-1 and TRBJ2-1; TRBD2 might be the D (6 bases). Germline V lookup: CDR1 MGHRA, CDR2 YSYEKL. V was trimmed by 6 bases and J by 0 bases, leaving 12 bases between them. This CDR3 contains 15 residues. Here the CDR3 DNA reads TGCGCCAGCAGGCCCCGGGACTTCTCCTACAATGAGCAGTTCTTC. This encodes CASRPRDFSYNEQFF.

The gene calls are TRBV15 and TRBJ2-7; TRBD1 matches at 9 bases. After removal of 5 bases from V and 2 bases from J, the junction contained 7 bases not matched to a gene. Germline V gives CDR1 LNHNV, CDR2 YYDKDF (reference sequence). The CDR3 contains 15 residues. The CDR3 coding sequence is TGTGCCACCAGCCAGGACAGGGGTGACACCTACGAGCAGTACTTC. Translating it yields CATSQDRGDTYEQYF.

This clonotype was recorded many times. The V and J genes are TRBV6-2 or TRBV6-3 and TRBJ1-5; D unclear. The CDR3 has 18 residues. V gave up 3 bases and J gave up 0 bases, with 18 bases separating them. CDR1 is MNHEY, CDR2 SVGEGT, per germline. CDR3 sequence (DNA): TGTGCCAGCAGTTATCGGGGTTTGGCGGCAGTTAGCAATCAGCCCCAGCATTTT. Its protein is CASSYRGLAAVSNQPQHF.

In the case of this clonotype: A junction boundary mismatches the germline segment, possibly from a read error. The gene calls are TRBV10-3 and TRBJ2-5, with D unclear. Germline CDR1 and CDR2: ENHRY and SYGVKD. The CDR3 has 12 amino acids. In DNA form, the CDR3 reads TGTGCCATCAGTGACCGCCAAGAGAGCCAGTACTTC. Translated, it gives CAISDRQESQYF.

This clonotype was seen ten or more times. The rearrangement joins TRBV28 to TRBJ1-2; possibly TRBD1 for D (5 bases). With 4 bases removed from V and 4 bases from J, the gap between germline ends came to 10 bases. The CDR3 has 13 residues. In germline, CDR1 is MDHEN, CDR2 SYDVKM. CDR3 bases: TGTGCCAGCAGTTCCGGGGGGGGCTATGGCTACACCTTC. Its protein is CASSSGGGYGYTF.

The chain has TRBV7-2 and TRBJ2-7, with 13 nucleotides matching TRBD2. Germline trimming cut 5 bases from V and 6 bases from J; bases unmatched to any gene: 7. The CDR3 consists of 15 residues. CDR1 SGHTA and CDR2 FQGNSA come from the germline V gene. The CDR3 coding sequence is TGTGCCAGCAGCGTCGGACTAGCGGGAGTAGGCGAGCAGTACTTC. Its protein product is CASSVGLAGVGEQYF. The whole variable domain, remainder taken from reference TRBV7-2 and TRBJ2-7, is GAGVSQSPSNKVTEKGKDVELRCDPISGHTALYWYRQSLGQGLEFLIYFQGNSAPDKSGLPSDRFSAERTGGSVSTLTIQRTQQEDSAVYLCASSVGLAGVGEQYFGPGTRLTVT.

This clonotype was seen more than once but under ten times. J is TRBJ1-4 and V is TRBV14; D ambiguous. Germline V CDR1 and CDR2: SGHDN, FVKESK. V was clipped by 3 bases and J by 7 bases, with 15 bases between them. CDR3 size: 15 residues. The CDR3, as DNA: TGTGCCAGCAGCCACCGGGATCTTGTGGGTGAAAAACTGTTTTTT. The encoded protein is CASSHRDLVGEKLFF.